This TCR beta chain is drawn from a study of early T cells in non-severe SARS-CoV-2 infection. This clonotype turned up a few times. MiXCR, applied by TCRdb to the 5' RACE reads, yields one record per CDR3 protein. The sample consists of more than 75,000 distinct CDR3 sequences, over 10% of them appearing once. The V end was cut by 3 bases, the J end by 9 bases, with 10 bases between. This CDR3 is built from 12 residues. From germline, CDR1 is LGHNA and CDR2 YNFKEQ. This chain links TRBV4-2 with TRBJ2-3; D unclear. The sample consisted of whole blood. The clonotype originates from an adult who was a healthcare worker with PCR-confirmed SARS-CoV-2 infection or an uninfected control (not recorded which). CDR3 loop: CASSHRQLTQYF. Here the CDR3 DNA reads TGTGCCAGCAGCCACCGCCAGTTGACGCAGTATTTT.